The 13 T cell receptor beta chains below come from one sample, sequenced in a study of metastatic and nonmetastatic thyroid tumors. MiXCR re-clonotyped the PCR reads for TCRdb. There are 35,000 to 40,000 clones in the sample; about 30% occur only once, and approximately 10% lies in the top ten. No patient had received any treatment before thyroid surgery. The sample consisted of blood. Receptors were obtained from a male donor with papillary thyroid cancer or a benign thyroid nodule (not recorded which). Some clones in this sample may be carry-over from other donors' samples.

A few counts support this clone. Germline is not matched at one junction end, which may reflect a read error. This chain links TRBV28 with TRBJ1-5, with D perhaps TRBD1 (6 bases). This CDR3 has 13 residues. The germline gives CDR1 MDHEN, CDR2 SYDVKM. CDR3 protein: CSSSGGGHQPQHF. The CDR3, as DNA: TGTTCCAGCAGCGGGGGCGGACATCAGCCCCAGCATTTT.

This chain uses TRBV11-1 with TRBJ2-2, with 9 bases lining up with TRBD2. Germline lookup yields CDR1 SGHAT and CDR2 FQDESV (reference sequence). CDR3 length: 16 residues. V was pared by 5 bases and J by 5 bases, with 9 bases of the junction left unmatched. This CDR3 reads CASSPTSGQRTGELFF. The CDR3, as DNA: TGTGCCAGCAGCCCGACTAGCGGACAAAGGACCGGGGAGCTGTTTTTT.

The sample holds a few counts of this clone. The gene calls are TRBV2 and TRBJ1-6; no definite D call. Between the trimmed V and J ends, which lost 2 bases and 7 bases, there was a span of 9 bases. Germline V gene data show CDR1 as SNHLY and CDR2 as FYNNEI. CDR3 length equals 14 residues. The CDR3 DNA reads TGTGCCAGCAGTGAAAGGGAAAGCAATTCACCCCTCCACTTT. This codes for CASSERESNSPLHF.

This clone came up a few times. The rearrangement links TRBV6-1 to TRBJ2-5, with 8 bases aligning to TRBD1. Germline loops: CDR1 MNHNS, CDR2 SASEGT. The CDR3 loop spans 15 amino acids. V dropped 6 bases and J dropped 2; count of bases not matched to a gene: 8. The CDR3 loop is CASSLDRELQETQYF. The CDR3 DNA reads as TGTGCCAGCAGCCTGGACAGGGAATTACAAGAGACCCAGTACTTC.

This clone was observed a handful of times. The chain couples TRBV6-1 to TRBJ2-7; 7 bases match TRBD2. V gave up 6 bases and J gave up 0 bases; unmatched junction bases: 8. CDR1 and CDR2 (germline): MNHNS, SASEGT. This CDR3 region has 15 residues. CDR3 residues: CASSITSDSSYEQYF. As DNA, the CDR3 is TGTGCCAGCAGCATCACTAGCGATTCCTCCTACGAGCAGTACTTC.

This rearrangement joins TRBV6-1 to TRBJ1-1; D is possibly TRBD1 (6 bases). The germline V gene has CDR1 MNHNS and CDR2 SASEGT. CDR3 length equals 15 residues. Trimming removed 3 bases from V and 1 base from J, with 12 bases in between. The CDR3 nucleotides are TGTGCCAGCAGTGACGACAGGAGAGGGAACACTGAAGCTTTCTTT. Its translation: CASSDDRRGNTEAFF.

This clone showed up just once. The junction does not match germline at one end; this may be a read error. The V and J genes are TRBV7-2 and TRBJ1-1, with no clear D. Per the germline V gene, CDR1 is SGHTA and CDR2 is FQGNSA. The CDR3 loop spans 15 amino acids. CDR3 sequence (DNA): TGTGCCAACAGCTTAGACTGGCGGGCATCCACTGAAGCTTTCTTT. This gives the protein CANSLDWRASTEAFF.

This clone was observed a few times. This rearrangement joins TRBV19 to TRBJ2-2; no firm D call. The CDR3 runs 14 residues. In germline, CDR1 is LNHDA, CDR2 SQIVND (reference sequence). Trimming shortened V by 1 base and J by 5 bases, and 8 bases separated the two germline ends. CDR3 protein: CASSIVFLTGELFF. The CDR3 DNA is TGTGCCAGTAGTATAGTTTTTTTAACCGGGGAGCTGTTTTTT.

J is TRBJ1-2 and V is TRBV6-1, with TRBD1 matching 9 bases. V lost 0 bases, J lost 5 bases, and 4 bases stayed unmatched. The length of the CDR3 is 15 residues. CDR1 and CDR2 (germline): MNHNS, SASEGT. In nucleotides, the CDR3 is TGTGCCAGCAGTGAAGCTGGACAGGGGAGGTATGGCTACACCTTC. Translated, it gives CASSEAGQGRYGYTF.

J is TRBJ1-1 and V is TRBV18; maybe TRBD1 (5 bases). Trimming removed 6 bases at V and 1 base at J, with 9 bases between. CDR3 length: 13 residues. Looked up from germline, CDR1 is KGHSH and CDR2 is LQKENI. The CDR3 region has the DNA TGTGCCAGCTCCGCGGACAAGAACACTGAAGCTTTCTTT. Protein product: CASSADKNTEAFF.

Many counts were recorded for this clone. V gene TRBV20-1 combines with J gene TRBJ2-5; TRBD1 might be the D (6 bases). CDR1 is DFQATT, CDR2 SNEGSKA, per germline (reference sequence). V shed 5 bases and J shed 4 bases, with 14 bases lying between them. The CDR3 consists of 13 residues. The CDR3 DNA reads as TGCAGTGCTCGGCGGACAGTCCGAGAGACCCAGTACTTC. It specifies CSARRTVRETQYF.

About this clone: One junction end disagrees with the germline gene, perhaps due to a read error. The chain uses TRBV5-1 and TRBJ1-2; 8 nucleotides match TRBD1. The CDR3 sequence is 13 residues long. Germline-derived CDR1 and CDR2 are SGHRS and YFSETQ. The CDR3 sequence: CASSPGGAAGCTF. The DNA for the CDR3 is TGCGCCAGCAGCCCAGGGGGCGCGGCGGGCTGCACCTTC.

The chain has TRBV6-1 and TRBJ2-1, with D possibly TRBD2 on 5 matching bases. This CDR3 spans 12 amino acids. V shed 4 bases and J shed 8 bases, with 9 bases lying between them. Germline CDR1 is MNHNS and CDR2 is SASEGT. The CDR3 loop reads CASSADFYEQFF. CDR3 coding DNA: TGTGCCAGCAGTGCGGACTTTTATGAGCAGTTCTTC.